This TCR beta chain comes out of a study of CD8 T cells in Susac syndrome. From blood CD8+ and CD4+ T cells, the TCR beta chain was sequenced. Stable or active relapsing-remitting multiple sclerosis, untreated and meeting revised McDonald criteria, defined the controls. The TEMRA cells underwent FACS enrichment, while the CD8+ and CD4+ T cells underwent negative isolation. The authors reverse transcribed roughly 0.5 to 1 ug RNA with random hexamers. With immunoSEQ multiplex PCR, TCR beta CDR3 was amplified across 54 Vbeta and 13 Jbeta. TCRdb used MiXCR to reprocess the immunoSEQ multiplex PCR reads, holding one entry per CDR3 protein. The top ten hold roughly 0.095% of the sample, which has approximately 180,000 distinct CDR3 sequences, approximately 96% seen once. The CDR3 totals 13 residues. Germline values: CDR1 MGHDK, CDR2 SYGVNS. The ends were cut back, 2 bases at V and 5 bases at J, with 4 bases in the middle.

This receptor was taken from a human donor with multiple sclerosis. The sequenced sample consisted of CD4+ T cells from PBMCs. V gene TRBV25-1 combines with J gene TRBJ1-6, with unresolved D. The CDR3, as DNA: TGTGCCAGCAGTGAACACCATAATTCACCCCTCCACTTT. As protein: CASSEHHNSPLHF.